These T cell receptor beta chains were read from a single sample in a study of patients and donors after allogeneic stem cell transplantation. TCRdb analysed the RT-PCR reads with MiXCR anew, one entry per CDR3 protein. The data show 98,000 or so distinct CDR3 sequences, about a third seen once. Sequencing was performed on blood, either unsorted or a sorted T cell fraction (not recorded which). The source is a human donor who was either an allogeneic HSCT recipient or a stem cell or donor lymphocyte infusion donor (not recorded which). It is not recorded whose cells these are; they may come from a transplant donor. The CDR3 runs from the conserved cysteine through the conserved F or W. D genes are given only for firm matches. Size is omitted from some rows. Given values are once, few, many or a class for expanded clones.

v_call	j_call	cdr3_length	d_call	clone_size	cdr3_aa	cdr3_nt
TRBV7-2	TRBJ2-1	14	.	.	CASSPVFARVEQFF	TGTGCCAGCAGCCCCGTGTTTGCGCGCGTTGAGCAGTTCTTC
TRBV7-2	TRBJ2-2	14	.	.	CASSPLLGGRELFF	TGTGCCAGCAGTCCCCTATTGGGCGGGAGGGAGCTGTTTTTT
TRBV4-3	TRBJ1-1	17	.	.	CASSQEPLRYSNTEAFF	TGCGCCAGCAGCCAAGAGCCCCTAAGATACTCGAACACTGAAGCTTTCTTT
TRBV7-9	TRBJ2-1	13	.	.	CASSLFWDNEQFF	TGTGCCAGCAGCCTGTTTTGGGACAATGAGCAGTTCTTC
TRBV10-1	TRBJ2-1	13	.	.	CASSSGWNNEQFF	TGCGCCAGCAGTTCAGGGTGGAACAATGAGCAGTTCTTC
TRBV24-1	TRBJ2-1	17	TRBD2	few	CATSDARTSGRYNEQFF	TGTGCCACCAGTGACGCCCGGACTAGCGGACGATACAATGAGCAGTTCTTC
TRBV7-9	TRBJ1-1	15	TRBD1	.	CASGQLTGKNTEAFF	TGTGCCAGCGGCCAATTGACAGGGAAGAACACTGAAGCTTTCTTT
TRBV12-3/TRBV12-4	TRBJ1-6	19	.	.	CASSFGLGGGRSYNSPLHF	TGTGCCAGCAGTTTTGGCCTCGGGGGGGGCCGCTCCTATAATTCACCCCTCCACTTT
TRBV7-2	TRBJ1-1	15	.	.	CASSLDRGGTTEAFF	TGTGCCAGCAGCTTAGACCGGGGAGGGACGACTGAAGCTTTCTTT
TRBV29-1	TRBJ2-7	11	.	.	CSGRLRDEQYF	TGCAGCGGGAGGCTCCGGGACGAGCAGTACTTC
TRBV25-1	TRBJ2-1	17	TRBD2	few	CASSESSLAGVYNEQFF	TGTGCCAGCAGTGAATCCAGTCTAGCGGGAGTTTACAATGAGCAGTTCTTC
TRBV12-3/TRBV12-4	TRBJ1-1	12	.	few	CASSLRRNEAFF	TGTGCCAGCAGTTTAAGGAGAAATGAAGCTTTCTTT
TRBV7-3	TRBJ1-1	13	TRBD1	.	CASSLNGQGKAFF	TGTGCCAGCAGCTTAAATGGACAGGGGAAAGCTTTCTTT
TRBV12-3/TRBV12-4	TRBJ1-1	17	TRBD1	few	CASSPLYRGGANTEAFF	TGTGCCAGCAGTCCCCTCTACAGGGGGGGAGCGAACACTGAAGCTTTCTTT
TRBV5-1	TRBJ1-1	16	.	.	CASSLDLGRLNTEAFF	TGCGCCAGCAGCTTGGATCTCGGCAGATTGAACACTGAAGCTTTCTTT
TRBV12-3/TRBV12-4	TRBJ2-5	15	TRBD2	.	CASSLPAGLGETQYF	TGTGCCAGCAGTTTACCAGCGGGATTGGGAGAGACCCAGTACTTC
TRBV5-1	TRBJ1-4	14	.	few	CASSLLGANEKLFF	TGCGCCAGCAGCTTGCTGGGGGCAAATGAAAAACTGTTTTTT
TRBV28	TRBJ2-3	15	.	.	CASSLQSRGTDTQYF	TGTGCCAGCAGTTTACAGTCGAGGGGCACAGATACGCAGTATTTT
TRBV29-1	TRBJ1-2	11	.	.	CSVKRSSGYTF	TGCAGCGTTAAGCGGTCCTCTGGCTACACCTTC
TRBV28	TRBJ2-7	14	.	.	CASSPSGTSYEQYF	TGTGCCAGCAGTCCCTCCGGGACCTCCTACGAGCAGTACTTC
TRBV20-1	TRBJ1-6	13	.	few	CSASSVGGPPLHF	TGCAGTGCTAGTTCGGTCGGCGGACCACCCCTCCACTTT
TRBV7-9	TRBJ1-1	14	TRBD1	.	CASRTNRGLAEAFF	TGTGCCAGCAGGACCAACAGGGGTTTAGCTGAAGCTTTCTTT
TRBV7-2	TRBJ1-6	14	.	few	CASSLAGGNSPLHF	TGTGCCAGCAGCTTAGCCGGAGGAAATTCACCCCTCCACTTT
TRBV29-1	TRBJ2-4	13	.	.	CSVGHLAKNIQYF	TGCAGCGTTGGACACCTAGCCAAAAACATTCAGTACTTC
TRBV9	TRBJ2-7	14	TRBD2	.	CASSVGAGPYEQYF	TGTGCCAGCAGCGTAGGAGCGGGGCCTTACGAGCAGTACTTC
TRBV20-1	TRBJ1-2	17	.	few	CSAREGGGRRPNYGYTF	TGCAGTGCTAGAGAGGGGGGAGGGAGGAGGCCTAACTATGGCTACACCTTC
TRBV12-3/TRBV12-4	TRBJ1-4	13	.	few	CASSLAWGEKLFF	TGTGCCAGCAGTTTAGCGTGGGGAGAGAAACTGTTTTTT
TRBV20-1	TRBJ2-1	13	TRBD2	few	CSARTSGINEQFF	TGCAGTGCTAGGACTAGCGGGATCAATGAGCAGTTCTTC
TRBV6-5	TRBJ1-2	14	.	many	CASRDYRANYGYTF	TGTGCCAGCAGGGACTACAGGGCTAACTATGGCTACACCTTC
TRBV2	TRBJ1-6	11	.	.	CASNGNSPLHF	TGTGCCAGCAACGGAAATTCACCCCTCCACTTT
TRBV5-6	TRBJ1-1	12	TRBD1	.	CASSHRDREAFF	TGTGCCAGCAGCCACCGGGACAGGGAAGCTTTCTTT
TRBV10-3	TRBJ1-5	14	TRBD1	many	CAIRGTEVNQPQHF	TGTGCCATCAGAGGGACAGAAGTCAATCAGCCCCAGCATTTT
TRBV6-1	TRBJ1-5	17	TRBD1	few	CARKGQGGSYSNQPQHF	TGTGCCAGGAAGGGACAGGGAGGCTCCTATAGCAATCAGCCCCAGCATTTT
TRBV29-1	TRBJ2-2	11	.	.	CSGGNTGELFF	TGCAGCGGGGGGAACACCGGGGAGCTGTTTTTT
TRBV12-3/TRBV12-4	TRBJ1-5	15	TRBD1	.	CASRSDRALNQPQHF	TGTGCCAGCAGATCCGACAGGGCCCTAAATCAGCCCCAGCATTTT
TRBV18	TRBJ1-4	14	.	few	CASSPAANAEKLFF	TGTGCCAGCTCACCTGCCGCGAATGCCGAAAAACTGTTTTTT
TRBV7-9	TRBJ2-5	16	.	.	CASSFFQGNMQETQYF	TGTGCCAGCAGCTTTTTTCAGGGAAATATGCAAGAGACCCAGTACTTC
TRBV20-1	TRBJ2-3	14	.	.	CSARGLARTDTQYF	TGCAGTGCTAGGGGGCTAGCCCGCACAGATACGCAGTATTTT
TRBV6-5	TRBJ2-6	15	TRBD1	.	CASSYNRGGANVLTF	TGTGCCAGCAGTTATAACAGGGGTGGGGCCAACGTCCTGACTTTC
TRBV7-9	TRBJ1-2	14	.	.	CASSLLRDGYGYTF	TGTGCCAGCAGCTTATTAAGGGACGGCTATGGCTACACCTTC
TRBV28	TRBJ1-1	14	.	.	CASSPHLGTREAFF	TGTGCCAGCAGTCCTCACCTCGGGACAAGAGAAGCTTTCTTT
TRBV4-3	TRBJ2-4	17	.	once	CASSQGVGIPAKNIQYF	TGCGCCAGCAGCCAAGGGGTGGGGATCCCGGCCAAAAACATTCAGTACTTC
TRBV7-3	TRBJ1-2	15	.	few	CASSLDPRVNYGYTF	TGTGCCAGCAGCTTAGACCCTCGTGTGAACTATGGCTACACCTTC
TRBV7-6	TRBJ2-3	18	TRBD2	few	CASSLAIRSGSRADTQYF	TGTGCCAGCAGCTTAGCGATTCGAAGCGGGAGTAGGGCAGATACGCAGTATTTT
TRBV5-1	TRBJ2-6	13	.	.	CASRDSGANVLTF	TGCGCCAGCAGGGACTCTGGGGCCAACGTCCTGACTTTC
TRBV9	TRBJ1-3	11	.	few	CASSSWNTIYF	TGTGCCAGCAGCTCGTGGAACACCATATATTTT
TRBV12-3/TRBV12-4	TRBJ2-3	15	TRBD2	.	CASSFTGRAPDTQYF	TGTGCCAGCAGTTTTACCGGGAGGGCCCCAGATACGCAGTATTTT
TRBV28	TRBJ1-5	13	.	many	CASSSGSNQPQHF	TGTGCCAGCAGTTCAGGTAGCAATCAGCCCCAGCATTTT
TRBV6-5	TRBJ2-1	15	.	.	CASKTSGQPYNEQFF	TGTGCCAGCAAAACAAGCGGGCAGCCCTACAATGAGCAGTTCTTC
TRBV5-1	TRBJ1-1	13	.	many	CASSSQRDGEAFF	TGCGCCAGCAGCTCACAGCGGGACGGTGAAGCTTTCTTT
TRBV7-2	TRBJ1-5	16	TRBD1	once	CASSLAGTGSGQPQHF	TGTGCCAGCAGCTTAGCCGGGACAGGGTCCGGTCAGCCCCAGCATTTT
TRBV27	TRBJ2-7	15	.	few	CASSPGGVKAYEQYF	TGTGCCAGCAGCCCCGGCGGCGTCAAAGCCTACGAGCAGTACTTC